The 9 T cell receptor beta chains reported below all come from one sample, sequenced in a study of blood T cell repertoires in COVID-19. Generated by immunoSEQ multiplex PCR, the TCRdb table keeps only in-frame clones and is missing some. The profile shows around 300,000 clones, just under 90% of them singletons. Material for sequencing was PBMCs or T cells enriched from blood (not recorded which). These receptors originate from a woman aged 55-75 years who had recovered from COVID-19.

The chain couples TRBV15 to TRBJ1-2; D remains unclear. The CDR3 covers 14 residues. From germline, CDR1 is LNHNV and CDR2 YYDKDF (reference sequence). V lost 0 bases, J lost 4 bases, and 9 bases lay in between. The CDR3 sequence: CATSREENSYGYTF. In DNA, the CDR3 is TGTGCCACCAGCAGAGAGGAAAACAGCTATGGCTACACCTTC.

The CDR3 reads CASSSSSGNNEQFF. The DNA for the CDR3 is TGTGCCAGCAGCTCATCTAGCGGAAACAATGAGCAGTTCTTC. The V gene is TRBV7-9, the J gene TRBJ2-1, with 7 bases that match TRBD2. The CDR3 sequence is 14 residues long. The V segment lost 4 bases and the J segment 5 bases; nucleotides outside the gene matches: 5. Germline V lookup: CDR1 SEHNR, CDR2 FQNEAQ (reference sequence).

This rearrangement joins TRBV7-6 to TRBJ2-3; maybe TRBD2 (6 bases). This CDR3 is built from 15 residues. Trimming left V 5 bases short and J 1 base short, with 13 bases between. Germline CDR1 reads SGHVS; CDR2 reads FNYEAQ. The CDR3 nucleotides are TGTGCCAGCAGCGCAACGCGGGGAGGCACAGATACGCAGTATTTT. This sequence encodes CASSATRGGTDTQYF.

Regarding this clone: At the DNA level, this CDR3 is encoded by other sequences in the same sample as well. This chain joins TRBV7-2 and TRBJ2-7; weak D call: TRBD2 (6 bases). Germline lookup yields CDR1 SGHTA and CDR2 FQGNSA. The length of the CDR3 is 15 residues. With 1 base removed from V and 0 bases from J, the gap between germline ends came to 10 bases. The CDR3 nucleotides are TGTGCCAGCAGCTTAGGGGGACTCAGCTCCTACGAGCAGTACTTC. The encoded protein is CASSLGGLSSYEQYF.

The chain has TRBV7-9 and TRBJ1-4, with D tentatively TRBD1 (6 bases). The V gene lost 3 bases and the J gene lost 6 bases, with 23 bases spanning the gap. There are 18 residues in the CDR3. CDR1 is SEHNR and CDR2 is FQNEAQ in the germline V gene (reference sequence). This chain's CDR3 is CASSLFSGGRDLYEKLFF. CDR3 bases: TGTGCCAGCAGCTTGTTTAGCGGGGGGCGAGATCTTTATGAAAAACTGTTTTTT.

The chain couples TRBV10-2 to TRBJ1-6, with 7 bases fitting TRBD1. Trimming took 10 bases from V and 5 from J; bases not matched to a gene: 8. The CDR3 runs 14 residues. From germline, CDR1 is WSHSY and CDR2 SAAADI. The CDR3 nucleotides are TGCGCCACCCGACCCGGGACAGATAATTCACCCCTCCACTTT. This translates into CATRPGTDNSPLHF.

The CDR3 DNA is TGCAGCGTGGACATCCAAACCACAGATACGCAGTATTTT. Residues: CSVDIQTTDTQYF. V gene TRBV29-1 combines with J gene TRBJ2-3; possible D gene TRBD1, 5 bases. The CDR3 covers 13 residues. The germline gives CDR1 SQVTM, CDR2 ANQGSEA. Trimming pared 6 bases from V and 2 bases from J, leaving 12 bases between.

The V gene is TRBV6-5, the J gene TRBJ1-2; D is unresolved. The germline gives CDR1 MNHEY, CDR2 SVGAGI. V lost 0 bases to trimming and J lost 5 bases, with 10 bases between them. The CDR3 is made up of 14 amino acids. CDR3 sequence (DNA): TGTGCCAGCAGTTACTCCGGTGACTGGTATGGCTACACCTTC. It is translated as CASSYSGDWYGYTF.

The rearrangement joins TRBV3-1 (or the pseudogene TRBV3-2) to TRBJ2-1, with 9 bases fitting TRBD2. The CDR3 extends over 17 amino acids. J gave up 8 bases and V 0 bases, and 11 bases lay outside the gene matches. CDR1 and CDR2 from the germline V gene are LGHDT and YNNKEL (reference sequence). CDR3 amino acids: CASSQDLGAGGMDEQFF. CDR3 DNA: TGTGCCAGCAGCCAAGATCTTGGGGCGGGAGGGATGGATGAGCAGTTCTTC.